The 30 T cell receptor beta chains presented below share a single source sample, sequenced in a study of cytomegalovirus exposure and HLA in healthy donors. PCR primers comprised 60 Vbeta and 13 Jbeta primers. Profiling relied on immunoSEQ multiplex PCR, and the TCRdb table lists in-frame clones only, not all of them. The table shows under 150,000 clones, with 65% to 85% occurring only once. Sequencing input: PBMCs. Source of these receptors: a woman aged 18-35 years in good health and CMV-seronegative.

The V gene is TRBV4-1, the J gene TRBJ1-4; D might be TRBD1 (5 bases). The V and J ends lost 3 bases and 3 bases respectively, with 11 bases between them. Germline V CDR1 and CDR2: MGHRA, YSYEKL. There are 15 residues in the CDR3. Here the CDR3 DNA reads TGCGCCAGCAGCCAGTGGACATCTTCTAATGAAAAACTGTTTTTT. Translated: CASSQWTSSNEKLFF.

The V and J genes are TRBV4-1 and TRBJ2-2, with a tentative D call TRBD1 (6 bases). V lost 8 bases to trimming and J lost 3 bases, with 16 bases between them. This CDR3 has 15 residues. Germline CDR1 reads MGHRA; CDR2 reads YSYEKL. CDR3 coding DNA: TGCGCCAGCCGTGATCGACAGGTGTACACCGGGGAGCTGTTTTTT. Translation: CASRDRQVYTGELFF.

V gene TRBV6-5 combines with J gene TRBJ1-1, with 7 positions matching TRBD1. Germline V lookup: CDR1 MNHEY, CDR2 SVGAGI. The CDR3 length is 14 residues. The J segment lost 5 bases and the V segment lost 7 bases, leaving 10 bases of the junction unmatched. The CDR3 region is CASTNRGGGTEAFF. The DNA for the CDR3 is TGTGCCAGCACTAACAGAGGGGGCGGAACTGAAGCTTTCTTT.

V gene TRBV5-8 combines with J gene TRBJ2-1, with D maybe TRBD2 (5 bases). V lost 0 bases and J lost 3, with 10 bases in between. This CDR3 is built from 15 residues. The V gene's germline CDR1 is SGHTS and CDR2 YDEGEE. The CDR3 reads CASSLGDYYYNEQFF. The CDR3 DNA follows: TGTGCCAGCAGCTTGGGAGACTATTACTACAATGAGCAGTTCTTC.

The rearrangement joins TRBV29-1 to TRBJ2-7, with D perhaps matching TRBD1 (6 bases). The CDR3 consists of 13 residues. With 1 base removed from V and 3 bases from J, the gap between germline ends came to 10 bases. Germline CDR1 reads SQVTM; CDR2 reads ANQGSEA. The CDR3 protein is CSVEGGRGYEQYF. In nucleotides, the CDR3 is TGCAGCGTTGAAGGGGGCAGGGGCTACGAGCAGTACTTC.

The chain combines TRBV30 with TRBJ2-7; D perhaps matches TRBD1 (7 bases). CDR1 is GTSNPN, CDR2 SVGIG, per germline (reference sequence). The CDR3 is made up of 12 amino acids. V gave up 3 bases and J gave up 2 bases, with 8 bases separating them. The CDR3 region is CAWSRGAYEQYF. DNA of the CDR3: TGTGCCTGGAGCAGGGGGGCCTACGAGCAGTACTTC.

This rearrangement joins TRBV6-6 to TRBJ2-7; unclear D gene. CDR3 length: 13 amino acids. CDR1 is MNHNY and CDR2 is SVGAGI in the germline V gene (reference sequence). The V and J ends lost 0 bases and 7 bases respectively, with 10 bases between them. Here the CDR3 reads CASSYSRGGEQYF. The CDR3 DNA follows: TGTGCCAGCAGTTACTCCCGCGGCGGTGAGCAGTACTTC.

A few counts support this clone. The rearrangement uses TRBV29-1 and TRBJ1-2, with TRBD1 identical over 9 bases. CDR3 length: 15 residues. Losses at the gene ends were 7 bases for V and 4 bases for J; bases not matched to a gene: 13. CDR1 SQVTM and CDR2 ANQGSEA come from the germline V gene. The CDR3 sequence: CSAGGGQGNIYGYTF. Written as DNA, the CDR3 is TGCAGCGCAGGGGGCGGACAGGGGAATATCTATGGCTACACCTTC.

The table lists this clone with a count of one. The chain employs TRBV30 and TRBJ2-2; D may be TRBD2 (8 bases). The V end lost 8 bases, the J end lost 5 bases, and 21 bases lay between the germline ends. The CDR3 loop spans 15 amino acids. Germline V CDR1 and CDR2: GTSNPN, SVGIG (reference sequence). CDR3 DNA: TGTGCCGGAGCCGGGAGGGGGCTTACTACCGGGGAGCTGTTTTTT. It translates to CAGAGRGLTTGELFF.

This clone was observed a few times. This CDR3 is also generated by other DNA sequences in the sample. This sequence joins TRBV30 and TRBJ2-2; no reliable D call. Looked up from germline, CDR1 is GTSNPN and CDR2 is SVGIG (reference sequence). This CDR3 contains 12 residues. Trimming stripped 2 bases from V and 1 base from J, with 2 bases between. This CDR3 reads CAWSLNTGELFF. As DNA, the CDR3 is TGTGCCTGGAGTCTGAACACCGGGGAGCTGTTTTTT.

The chain has TRBV6-5 and TRBJ2-1; TRBD2 is a possible D gene (6 bases). This CDR3 comprises 16 residues. Germline V gene sequence: CDR1 MNHEY, CDR2 SVGAGI. V was trimmed by 4 bases and J by 4 bases, leaving 17 bases between them. The CDR3 reads CASSSIEGLGYNEQFF. CDR3 sequence (DNA): TGTGCCAGCAGTTCGATTGAGGGACTCGGGTACAATGAGCAGTTCTTC.

The rearrangement links TRBV6-1 to TRBJ2-7; 7 bases map to TRBD1. J was trimmed by 2 bases and V by 10 bases; bases with no gene match: 11. The V gene's germline CDR1 is MNHNS and CDR2 SASEGT. The length of the CDR3 is 14 residues. Written as DNA, the CDR3 is TGTGCCACCGAACAGGGGTATCGTCCCTACGAGCAGTACTTC. Its protein is CATEQGYRPYEQYF.

The gene calls are TRBV12-5 and TRBJ2-7; 11 positions agree with TRBD2. Germline CDR1 LGHNT, CDR2 FRNRAP. The trim removed 6 bases at V and 0 bases at J, leaving 7 bases unmatched. This CDR3 is built from 16 residues. The CDR3 loop is CASGTGLAVSSYEQYF. The CDR3, as DNA: TGTGCTAGTGGCACGGGACTAGCGGTGAGCTCCTACGAGCAGTACTTC.

V is TRBV6-1 and J is TRBJ2-7; TRBD1 is a possible D gene (5 bases). The germline V and J ends were trimmed by 3 bases and 4 bases, with 13 bases remaining between them. The CDR3 length is 14 residues. Germline V gives CDR1 MNHNS, CDR2 SASEGT. The chain's CDR3 is CASSDPARVYEQYF. The DNA for the CDR3 is TGTGCCAGCAGTGATCCCGCCAGGGTGTACGAGCAGTACTTC.

The V call is TRBV10-1, the J call TRBJ1-1; no reliable D call. Germline V gene data show CDR1 as WNHNN and CDR2 as SYGVQD (reference sequence). Trimming cost V 5 bases and J 6 bases, with 13 bases left between them. The CDR3 has 13 residues. In nucleotides, the CDR3 is TGCGCCAGCAGTAAGATTCTGGGAGCTGAAGCTTTCTTT. This sequence encodes CASSKILGAEAFF.

The V call is TRBV7-6, the J call TRBJ2-4; D is unclear. The CDR3 is 18 amino acids. Germline V gene sequence: CDR1 SGHVS, CDR2 FNYEAQ. The V end lost 4 bases, the J end lost 0 bases, and 19 bases lay between the germline ends. The CDR3 loop is CASSSRITTQLAKNIQYF. The CDR3 DNA is TGTGCCAGCAGCTCTAGGATTACTACTCAACTAGCCAAAAACATTCAGTACTTC.

This clone was counted once. The chain is built from TRBV2 and TRBJ2-7, with 7 bases aligning to TRBD1. The ends lost 9 bases at V and 6 bases at J; junction bases unmatched: 11. CDR3 length equals 13 residues. Germline V gives CDR1 SNHLY, CDR2 FYNNEI. DNA of the CDR3: TGTGCCAGTCGGACAGGAGAACGTCTCGAGCAGTACTTC. It translates to CASRTGERLEQYF.

V and J are TRBV5-4 and TRBJ2-5, with D perhaps TRBD1 (5 bases). CDR1 is SGHNT, CDR2 YYREEE, per germline (reference sequence). V dropped 5 bases and J dropped 3 bases, with 5 bases sitting between them. This CDR3 is 11 amino acids long. CDR3 amino acids: CASRTEETQYF. The CDR3 coding sequence is TGTGCCAGCAGGACAGAAGAGACCCAGTACTTC.

The chain has TRBV5-1 and TRBJ1-1; no clear D. Germline V gives CDR1 SGHRS, CDR2 YFSETQ. The CDR3 length is 16 residues. With 1 base removed from V and 6 bases from J, the gap between germline ends came to 19 bases. The CDR3 reads CASSLQVGVSSSEAFF. CDR3 sequence (DNA): TGCGCCAGCAGCTTGCAGGTCGGGGTAAGTTCTTCTGAAGCTTTCTTT. The full variable domain, rest sourced from reference TRBV5-1 and TRBJ1-1, is KAGVTQTPRYLIKTRGQQVTLSCSPISGHRSVSWYQQTPGQGLQFLFEYFSETQRNKGNFPGRFSGRQFSNSRSEMNVSTLELGDSALYLCASSLQVGVSSSEAFFGQGTRLTVV.

The chain carries TRBV5-3 and TRBJ1-5; weak D call: TRBD1 (5 bases). TRBV5-3 falls under the ORF class, with uncertain function. V was trimmed by 3 bases and J by 10 bases, leaving 14 bases between them. This CDR3 is built from 13 residues. The CDR3 protein is CARSSRQKGPQHF. CDR3 coding DNA: TGTGCCAGAAGCTCTCGACAGAAGGGTCCCCAGCATTTT.

The chain has TRBV19 and TRBJ2-7; 8 bases are a match to TRBD1. V was pared by 6 bases and J by 2 bases, with 9 bases of the junction left unmatched. Germline V gives CDR1 LNHDA, CDR2 SQIVND (reference sequence). The CDR3 has 15 amino acids. Here the CDR3 reads CASRPGTGGTYEQYF. Here the CDR3 DNA reads TGTGCCAGTAGGCCCGGTACAGGGGGTACCTACGAGCAGTACTTC.

This chain uses TRBV5-4 with TRBJ1-2; TRBD1 is a possible D gene (5 bases). Germline CDR1 SGHNT, CDR2 YYREEE (reference sequence). V gave up 3 bases and J gave up 5 bases, with 5 bases separating them. This CDR3 region has 11 residues. DNA of the CDR3: TGTGCCAGCAGCTCAGGGTATGGCTACACCTTC. Protein product: CASSSGYGYTF. The whole variable domain, filled in from reference TRBV5-4 and TRBJ1-2, reads ETGVTQSPTHLIKTRGQQVTLRCSSQSGHNTVSWYQQALGQGPQFIFQYYREEENGRGNFPPRFSGLQFPNYSSELNVNALELDDSALYLCASSSGYGYTFGSGTRLTVV.

The chain recombines TRBV5-1 with TRBJ2-7; D ambiguous. Trimming shortened V by 0 bases and J by 7 bases, and 11 bases separated the two germline ends. Germline V CDR1 and CDR2: SGHRS, YFSETQ. The CDR3 consists of 13 residues. CDR3 DNA sequence: TGCGCCAGCAGCTTGGGGCAGCGAGAAGAGCAGTACTTC. It translates to CASSLGQREEQYF.

The chain uses TRBV7-6 and TRBJ2-3, with TRBD1 as a possible D gene (6 bases). The CDR3 is 14 residues long. Deletions cut 1 base from V and 1 base from J, with 6 bases between. Germline values: CDR1 SGHVS, CDR2 FNYEAQ. The CDR3 nucleotides are TGTGCCAGCAGCTTAGAGGGGGGCACAGATACGCAGTATTTT. Translating it yields CASSLEGGTDTQYF.

The chain carries TRBV7-9 and TRBJ2-1; D is perhaps TRBD2 (6 bases). V was trimmed by 0 bases and J by 0 bases, leaving 9 bases between them. Per the germline V gene, CDR1 is SEHNR and CDR2 is FQNEAQ (reference sequence). The CDR3 consists of 16 residues. In DNA, the CDR3 is TGTGCCAGCAGCTTAGCGTACGGGAGCTCCTACAATGAGCAGTTCTTC. It encodes CASSLAYGSSYNEQFF.

The V gene is TRBV5-4, the J gene TRBJ2-1; the match to TRBD2 covers 9 bases. V gave up 5 bases and J gave up 8 bases; unmatched junction bases: 8. The CDR3 contains 14 residues. The germline CDR1 and CDR2 sequences are SGHNT and YYREEE (reference sequence). This chain's CDR3 is CASRPGGGGDEQFF. The CDR3 DNA is TGTGCCAGCAGACCCGGCGGGGGGGGCGATGAGCAGTTCTTC.

Details on this clone: Germline and junction disagree at one end, which may indicate a read error. V usage is TRBV7-9 and J usage is TRBJ2-1; 7 bases align to TRBD2. CDR1 SEHNR and CDR2 FQNEAQ come from the germline V gene (reference sequence). The CDR3 loop spans 14 amino acids. CDR3 nucleotide sequence: TGTGCCAGCAGCGTAGCGGGCCCGGCGAGTGAGCAGTTCTTC. Its protein is CASSVAGPASEQFF.

The rearrangement uses TRBV9 and TRBJ2-3, with 12 positions matching TRBD2. V shed 4 bases and J 5 bases; nucleotides not matched to a gene: 8. CDR1 SGDLS and CDR2 YYNGEE come from the germline V gene. This CDR3 is 16 amino acids long. The CDR3 region has the DNA TGTGCCAGCAGCACCGGACTAGCGGGACCCCTAGATACGCAGTATTTT. Its protein product is CASSTGLAGPLDTQYF.

The chain links TRBV28 to TRBJ1-2; tentative D call: TRBD1 (5 bases). The germline CDR1 and CDR2 sequences are MDHEN and SYDVKM. Trimming removed 3 bases at V and 5 bases at J, with 7 bases between. The CDR3 runs to 12 residues. CDR3 DNA: TGTGCCAGCAGTTTTAAGGGGTATGGCTACACCTTC. It codes for CASSFKGYGYTF.

The chain has TRBV2 and TRBJ2-7; D is perhaps TRBD2 (5 bases). The V and J ends lost 4 bases and 7 bases respectively, with 14 bases between them. Germline assignment: CDR1 SNHLY and CDR2 FYNNEI. This CDR3 is 13 amino acids long. CDR3 DNA sequence: TGTGCCAGCAGTGTAGCGAGGGCTGGGGAGCAGTACTTC. This gives the protein CASSVARAGEQYF.